The entry below gives a single T cell receptor (beta chain) sequence along with its context. In the authors' workflow: Estimation of nucleated cell counts was performed using reference gene primer amplification. This table comes from immunoSEQ multiplex PCR, and its TCRdb copy is limited to in-frame clones, with some not included. The D gene and trimming were derived from the DNA, and the V and J assignments and clone size from that table. The sample lists 76,000 or so clones, roughly nine tenths seen once, with approximately 8.3% in the top ten. This entry belongs to a study of blood T cell repertoires in COVID-19. Study context: COVID-19 samples from acute and convalescent phases originated in the United States, Italy and Spain. In each case, the material was cDNA or gDNA derived from T cells, B-cell-depleted T cells, or PBMCs.

The CDR3 is made up of 14 amino acids. Per germline, CDR1 WNHNN and CDR2 SYGVQD (reference sequence). Trimming cost V 0 bases and J 10 bases; bases outside gene matches: 7. The source material was peripheral blood. The chain combines TRBV10-1 with TRBJ2-3; 7 nucleotides match TRBD1. This sequence originates from a man younger than 40 with acute or convalescent COVID-19. DNA of the CDR3: TGCGCCAGCAGTGAGTCTAAGGGGGCGAGTTCGCAGTATTTT. Its protein is CASSESKGASSQYF.